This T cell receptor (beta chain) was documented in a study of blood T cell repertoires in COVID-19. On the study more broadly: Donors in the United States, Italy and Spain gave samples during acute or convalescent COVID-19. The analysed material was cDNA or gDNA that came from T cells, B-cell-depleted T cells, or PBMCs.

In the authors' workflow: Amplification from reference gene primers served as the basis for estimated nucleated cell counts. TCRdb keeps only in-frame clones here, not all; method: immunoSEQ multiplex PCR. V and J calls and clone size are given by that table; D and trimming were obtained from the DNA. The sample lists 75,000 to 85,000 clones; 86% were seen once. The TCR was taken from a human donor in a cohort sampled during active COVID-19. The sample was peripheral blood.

CDR3 nucleotide sequence: TGTGCCAGCAGCGTAGCGGCTAGCGGGAGGCAAGAGACCCAGTACTTC. Its protein product is CASSVAASGRQETQYF. The chain is built from TRBV9 and TRBJ2-5; 11 bases are shared with TRBD2. The V segment lost 0 bases and the J segment 2 bases; nucleotides outside the gene matches: 3. The CDR3 runs to 16 residues. Germline loops: CDR1 SGDLS, CDR2 YYNGEE.